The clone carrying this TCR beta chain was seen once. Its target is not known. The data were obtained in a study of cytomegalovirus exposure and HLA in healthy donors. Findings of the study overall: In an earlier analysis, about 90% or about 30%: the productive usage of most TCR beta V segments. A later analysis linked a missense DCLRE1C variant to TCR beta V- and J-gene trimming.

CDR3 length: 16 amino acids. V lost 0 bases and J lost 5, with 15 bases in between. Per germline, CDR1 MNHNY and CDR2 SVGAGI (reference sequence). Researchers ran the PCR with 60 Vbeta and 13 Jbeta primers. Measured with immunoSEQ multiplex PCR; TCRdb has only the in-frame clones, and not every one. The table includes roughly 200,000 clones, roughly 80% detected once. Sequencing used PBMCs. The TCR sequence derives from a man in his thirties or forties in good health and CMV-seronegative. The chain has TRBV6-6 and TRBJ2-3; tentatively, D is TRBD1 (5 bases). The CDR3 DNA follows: TGTGCCAGCAGTTACTCGATACAGGCGATGGAAGATACGCAGTATTTT. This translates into CASSYSIQAMEDTQYF.